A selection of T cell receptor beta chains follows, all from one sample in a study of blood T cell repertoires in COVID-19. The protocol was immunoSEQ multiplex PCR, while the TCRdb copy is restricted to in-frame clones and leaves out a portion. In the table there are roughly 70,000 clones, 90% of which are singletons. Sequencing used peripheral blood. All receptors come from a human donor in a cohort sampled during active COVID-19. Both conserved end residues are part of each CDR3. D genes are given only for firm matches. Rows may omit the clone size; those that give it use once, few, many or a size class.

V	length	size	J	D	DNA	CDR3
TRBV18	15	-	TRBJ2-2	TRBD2	TGTGCCAGCTCACCACCGGGACTAGGTTCCGGGGAGCTGTTTTTT	CASSPPGLGSGELFF
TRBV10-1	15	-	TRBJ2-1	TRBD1	TGCGCCAGCTCTCAGGGGACAGGGGCGGCCAATGAGCAGTTCTTC	CASSQGTGAANEQFF
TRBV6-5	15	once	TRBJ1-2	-	TGTGCCAGCGGGACGGGCGGACTACAAAATCGAGGCTACACCTTC	CASGTGGLQNRGYTF
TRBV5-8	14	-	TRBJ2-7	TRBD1	TGTGCCAGCAGCTTTGACAGGGGCTCCTACGAGCAGTACTTC	CASSFDRGSYEQYF
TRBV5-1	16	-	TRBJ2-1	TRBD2	TGCGCCAGCAGCTCCGCGACTAGCGGGGGGGGGAATGAGCAGTTCTTC	CASSSATSGGGNEQFF
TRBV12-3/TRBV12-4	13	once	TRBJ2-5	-	TGTGCCAGCAGTTTAGGGCAAAAAGAGACCCAGTACTTC	CASSLGQKETQYF
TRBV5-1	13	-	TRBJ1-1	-	TGCGCCAGCAGCTTGCGTCTGAACACTGAAGCTTTCTTT	CASSLRLNTEAFF
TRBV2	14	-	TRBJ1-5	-	TGTGCCAGCACCCTTCAGGATGGCAATCAGCCCCAGCATTTT	CASTLQDGNQPQHF
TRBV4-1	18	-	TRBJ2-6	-	TGCGCCAGCAGCCAAGACGCGGGGAGCGGCACTGGGGCCAACGTCCTGACTTTC	CASSQDAGSGTGANVLTF
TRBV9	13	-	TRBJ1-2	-	TGTGCCAGCAGCGTTAAGGACAGTTATGGCTACACCTTC	CASSVKDSYGYTF
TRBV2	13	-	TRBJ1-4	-	TGTGCCACCCTGGGGGGGGGCCTAGAAAAACTGTTTTTT	CATLGGGLEKLFF
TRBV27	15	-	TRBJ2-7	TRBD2	TGTGCCAGCAGTTTTAGACTAGCGGGGATCTACGAGCAGTACTTC	CASSFRLAGIYEQYF
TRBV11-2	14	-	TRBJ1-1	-	TGTGCCAGCAGCTTAGAACGCCCAGGGGCTGAAGCTTTCTTT	CASSLERPGAEAFF
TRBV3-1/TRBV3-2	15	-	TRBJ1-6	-	TGTGCCAGCAGCCAAGAAGCGCAGGGTAATTCACCCCTCCACTTT	CASSQEAQGNSPLHF
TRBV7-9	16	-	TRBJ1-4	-	TGTGCCAGCAGCTTAGCACACCCCAGGGGAGGGGAAAAACTGTTTTTT	CASSLAHPRGGEKLFF
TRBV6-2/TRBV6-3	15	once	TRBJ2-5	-	TGTGCCAGCAGTTACATTGGGGGCGCGATTGAGACCCAGTACTTC	CASSYIGGAIETQYF
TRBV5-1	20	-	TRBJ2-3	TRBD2	TGCGCCAGCAGCCTAGGGACTAGCGGGGGGTCCACCACGGGTACAGATACGCAGTATTTT	CASSLGTSGGSTTGTDTQYF
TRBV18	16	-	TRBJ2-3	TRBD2	TGTGCCAGCTCACCAATGACTAGCGGGGGCACAGATACGCAGTATTTT	CASSPMTSGGTDTQYF
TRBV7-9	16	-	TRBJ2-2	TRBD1	TGTGCCAGCAGCGCCTCCGGGACAGGTACCACCGGGGAGCTGTTTTTT	CASSASGTGTTGELFF
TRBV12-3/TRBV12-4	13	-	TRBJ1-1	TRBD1	TGTGCCAGCAGCTTGACAGGGGTCACTGAAGCTTTCTTT	CASSLTGVTEAFF
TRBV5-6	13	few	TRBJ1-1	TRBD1	TGTGCCAGCAGCTCAGGGACAGGGTTTGAAGCTTTCTTT	CASSSGTGFEAFF
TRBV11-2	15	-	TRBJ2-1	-	TGTGCCAGCAGCCTAAGCCAATTTTACTACAATGAGCAGTTCTTC	CASSLSQFYYNEQFF
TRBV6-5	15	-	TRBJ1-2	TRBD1	TGTGCCAGCCAGCACCGGACAGGGATTAACTATGGCTACACCTTC	CASQHRTGINYGYTF
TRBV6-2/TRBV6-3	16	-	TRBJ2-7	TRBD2	TGTGCCAGCAGTTACTCACTAGCGGGGGACCCCTACGAGCAGTACTTC	CASSYSLAGDPYEQYF
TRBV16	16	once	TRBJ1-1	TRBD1	TGTGCCAGCAGCCAAAGGACAGGGAGATTGAACACTGAAGCTTTCTTT	CASSQRTGRLNTEAFF
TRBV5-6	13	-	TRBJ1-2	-	TGTGCCTACTCCAGCGGACTTAACTATGGCTACACCTTC	CAYSSGLNYGYTF
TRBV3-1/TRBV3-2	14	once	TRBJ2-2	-	TGTGCCAGCAGCCAGCAGGGAAACACCGGGGAGCTGTTTTTT	CASSQQGNTGELFF
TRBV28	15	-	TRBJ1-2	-	TGTGCCAGCAGTTTATCAATCGGTTCTAACTATGGCTACACCTTC	CASSLSIGSNYGYTF
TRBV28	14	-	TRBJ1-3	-	TGTGCCAGCCATACGCAGGGACTGGAGGGCACCATATATTTT	CASHTQGLEGTIYF
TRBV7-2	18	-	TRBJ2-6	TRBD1	TGTGCCAGCAGCTTAGCTGGGACAGCGATCTCTGGGGCCAACGTCCTGACTTTC	CASSLAGTAISGANVLTF
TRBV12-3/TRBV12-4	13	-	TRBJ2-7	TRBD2	TGTGCCAGCTCCCCACGGGGGGACTACGAGCAGTACTTC	CASSPRGDYEQYF
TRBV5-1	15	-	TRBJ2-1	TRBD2	TGCGCCAGCAACACAGCGGGGGACTCCTACAATGAGCAGTTCTTC	CASNTAGDSYNEQFF
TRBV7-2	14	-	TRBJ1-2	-	TGTGCCAGCAGCTTAGTAACAGCAGATTATGGCTACACCTTC	CASSLVTADYGYTF
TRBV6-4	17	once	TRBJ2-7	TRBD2	TGTGCCAGCACATTCGGCCGCACTAGCGGGGGGTCAGGGGGGCAGTACTTC	CASTFGRTSGGSGGQYF
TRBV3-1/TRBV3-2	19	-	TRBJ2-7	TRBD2	TGTGCCAGCAGCCGAGCCGGGACTAGCGGGGCGCCTAGCTCCTACGAGCAGTACTTC	CASSRAGTSGAPSSYEQYF
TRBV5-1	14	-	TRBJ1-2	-	TGCGCCAGCAGCTTATACAGGGAAGCCTATGGCTACACCTTC	CASSLYREAYGYTF
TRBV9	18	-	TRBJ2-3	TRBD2	TGTGCCAGCAGCGTAGCAGGGAGTAGCGGGGGAGCTACAGATACGCAGTATTTT	CASSVAGSSGGATDTQYF
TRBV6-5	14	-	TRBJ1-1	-	TGTGCCAGCAGTACGGCCAGGGGTAACACTGAAGCTTTCTTT	CASSTARGNTEAFF
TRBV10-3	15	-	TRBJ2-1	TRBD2	TGTGCCATCAGTAATACTAGCGGGGCATACAATGAGCAGTTCTTC	CAISNTSGAYNEQFF
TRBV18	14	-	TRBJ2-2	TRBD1	TGTGCCAGCCCGGGACAGGGAAATACCGGGGAGCTGTTTTTT	CASPGQGNTGELFF
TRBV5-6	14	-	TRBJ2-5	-	TGTGCCAGCAGCTTGCTTGAGGTCCAAGAGACCCAGTACTTC	CASSLLEVQETQYF
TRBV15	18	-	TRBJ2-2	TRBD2	TGTGCCACCAGCAGATCCCATCTAGCGGGGGGGCGTGGCGGGGAGCTGTTTTTT	CATSRSHLAGGRGGELFF
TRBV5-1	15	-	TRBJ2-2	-	TGCGCCAGCAGCTTGGCGGCAGGGCCCACCGGGGAGCTGTTTTTT	CASSLAAGPTGELFF